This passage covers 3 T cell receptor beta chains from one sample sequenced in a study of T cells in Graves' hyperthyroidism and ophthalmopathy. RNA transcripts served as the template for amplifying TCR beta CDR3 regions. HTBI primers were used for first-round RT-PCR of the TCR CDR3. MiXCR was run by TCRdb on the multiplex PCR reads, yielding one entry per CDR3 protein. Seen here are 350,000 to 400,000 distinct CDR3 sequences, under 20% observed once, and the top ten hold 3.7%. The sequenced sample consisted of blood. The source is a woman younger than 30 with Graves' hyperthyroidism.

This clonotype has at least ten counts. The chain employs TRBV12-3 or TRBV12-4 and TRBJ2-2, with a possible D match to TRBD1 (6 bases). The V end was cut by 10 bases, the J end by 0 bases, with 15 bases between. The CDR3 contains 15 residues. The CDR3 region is CATQPDRPNTGELFF. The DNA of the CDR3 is TGTGCCACCCAACCCGACAGGCCGAACACCGGGGAGCTGTTTTTT.

CDR3 sequence: CASSLFPGGDTGELFF. CDR3 bases: TGCGCCAGCAGCTTGTTCCCGGGGGGGGACACCGGGGAGCTGTTTTTT. V usage is TRBV5-1 and J usage is TRBJ2-2; TRBD2 aligns across 8 bases. This CDR3 spans 16 amino acids. V dropped 1 base and J dropped 3; count of bases not matched to a gene: 5. Germline CDR1 reads SGHRS; CDR2 reads YFSETQ. Using reference TRBV5-1 and TRBJ2-2 for the parts outside the CDR3, the full variable domain is KAGVTQTPRYLIKTRGQQVTLSCSPISGHRSVSWYQQTPGQGLQFLFEYFSETQRNKGNFPGRFSGRQFSNSRSEMNVSTLELGDSALYLCASSLFPGGDTGELFFGEGSRLTVL.

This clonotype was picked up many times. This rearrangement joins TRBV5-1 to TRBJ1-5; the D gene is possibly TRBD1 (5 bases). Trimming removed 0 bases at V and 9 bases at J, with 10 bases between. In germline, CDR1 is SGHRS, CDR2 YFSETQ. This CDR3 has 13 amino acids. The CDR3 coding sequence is TGCGCCAGCAGCTTGGTTGGGGGTGGGCCCCAGCATTTT. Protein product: CASSLVGGGPQHF.